This is a list of T cell receptor beta chains from one sample in a study of cytomegalovirus exposure and HLA in healthy donors. Only in-frame clones appear in the TCRdb table, and some are missing; sequencing was by immunoSEQ multiplex PCR. The sample includes roughly 100,000 clones, roughly 80% of them seen just once. The sample consisted of PBMCs. All receptors come from a man aged 50 to 59 in good health and CMV-seropositive. Each CDR3 is given with its conserved first and last residue. The D gene is left open where the match is weak. Some rows have no size entry. The others give once, few or many, or a class for an expanded clone.

cdr3_nt: TGCGCCAGCAGCTTTGAGGTAGCGGGAGGGTCAGATACGCAGTATTTT
cdr3_aa: CASSFEVAGGSDTQYF
j_call: TRBJ2-3
d_call: TRBD2
clone_size: -
v_call: TRBV5-1

cdr3_nt: TGTGCCAGCAGCTCCCAAGTGGCTGGAGTAAAGACCCAGTACTTC
cdr3_aa: CASSSQVAGVKTQYF
j_call: TRBJ2-5
d_call: -
clone_size: few
v_call: TRBV5-4

cdr3_nt: TGTGCCAGCAGTATACTAGCGGGAGTTAAGGATACGCAGTATTTT
cdr3_aa: CASSILAGVKDTQYF
j_call: TRBJ2-3
d_call: TRBD2
clone_size: -
v_call: TRBV28

cdr3_nt: TGTGCCATCAGTGAAGGGGGCGGGTGGACTGAAGCTTTCTTT
cdr3_aa: CAISEGGGWTEAFF
j_call: TRBJ1-1
d_call: TRBD1
clone_size: -
v_call: TRBV10-3

cdr3_nt: TGTGCCTGGACTAGCGGGACGTCAGATACGCAGTATTTT
cdr3_aa: CAWTSGTSDTQYF
j_call: TRBJ2-3
d_call: TRBD2
clone_size: -
v_call: TRBV30

cdr3_nt: TGCGCCAGCAGCACACAGACAGGGCACACTGAAGCTTTCTTT
cdr3_aa: CASSTQTGHTEAFF
j_call: TRBJ1-1
d_call: TRBD1
clone_size: few
v_call: TRBV5-1

cdr3_nt: TGTGCCAGCAGCGATCCACAGACTAGCGGGAGGATCGGTGAGCAGTTCTTC
cdr3_aa: CASSDPQTSGRIGEQFF
j_call: TRBJ2-1
d_call: TRBD2
clone_size: -
v_call: TRBV7-2

cdr3_nt: TGTGCCAGCAGCATCGGGACAGGGCTCACCCAGCCCCAGCATTTT
cdr3_aa: CASSIGTGLTQPQHF
j_call: TRBJ1-5
d_call: TRBD1
clone_size: -
v_call: TRBV5-8

cdr3_nt: TGTGCCAGCAGTTTCGCGACAGGGAAGACGGGAAACACCATATATTTT
cdr3_aa: CASSFATGKTGNTIYF
j_call: TRBJ1-3
d_call: TRBD1
clone_size: -
v_call: TRBV6-6

cdr3_nt: TGCGCCAGCAGCTTGGCTCTGAGGGAGAACACCGGGGAGCTGTTTTTT
cdr3_aa: CASSLALRENTGELFF
j_call: TRBJ2-2
d_call: -
clone_size: -
v_call: TRBV5-1

cdr3_nt: TGTGCCAGCAGCTTGCCCCCCGGACAGGACAGCACAGATACGCAGTATTTT
cdr3_aa: CASSLPPGQDSTDTQYF
j_call: TRBJ2-3
d_call: TRBD1
clone_size: once
v_call: TRBV5-4

cdr3_nt: TGTGCCAGCAGCTTCTTGACTAGCGGGAAGACGAGCTCCTACGAGCAGTACTTC
cdr3_aa: CASSFLTSGKTSSYEQYF
j_call: TRBJ2-7
d_call: TRBD2
clone_size: few
v_call: TRBV7-2

cdr3_nt: TGTGCCAGCAGTGAAGTAGTACAGGGAGGGGTTGGGGCCAACGTCCTGACTTTC
cdr3_aa: CASSEVVQGGVGANVLTF
j_call: TRBJ2-6
d_call: -
clone_size: -
v_call: TRBV6-1

cdr3_nt: TGTTCCAGCAGCTTGGGTTGGACAGGGGTGACTAATGAAAAACTGTTTTTT
cdr3_aa: CSSSLGWTGVTNEKLFF
j_call: TRBJ1-4
d_call: TRBD1
clone_size: -
v_call: TRBV7-9

cdr3_nt: TGCAGCGTTGAATCCCCACAGAACACTGAAGCTTTCTTT
cdr3_aa: CSVESPQNTEAFF
j_call: TRBJ1-1
d_call: -
clone_size: once
v_call: TRBV29-1

cdr3_nt: TGTGCCAGCAGTCCTCTCTTCCGGGACAGGGTCGGCTACACCTTC
cdr3_aa: CASSPLFRDRVGYTF
j_call: TRBJ1-2
d_call: TRBD1
clone_size: -
v_call: TRBV28

cdr3_nt: TGTGCCAGCAGCCAGGGGAGCGCTAACTATGGCTACACCTTC
cdr3_aa: CASSQGSANYGYTF
j_call: TRBJ1-2
d_call: -
clone_size: -
v_call: TRBV14

cdr3_nt: TGTGCCAGCTACCTGCGGGATGGCAATGAGCAGTTCTTC
cdr3_aa: CASYLRDGNEQFF
j_call: TRBJ2-1
d_call: -
clone_size: -
v_call: TRBV6-5

cdr3_nt: TGCGCCAGCAGCCAAGGAAAACAGGGGGCGGGTGAGTTCTTC
cdr3_aa: CASSQGKQGAGEFF
j_call: TRBJ2-1
d_call: TRBD1
clone_size: once
v_call: TRBV4-1

cdr3_nt: TGTGCCAGCAGCCTTTCTGGGGGGAGCGGGCAAGAGACCCAGTACTTC
cdr3_aa: CASSLSGGSGQETQYF
j_call: TRBJ2-5
d_call: -
clone_size: once
v_call: TRBV9

cdr3_nt: TGTGCCAGCAGCCGGGGCCCCGGACAGTCCTTCTACGAGCAGTACTTC
cdr3_aa: CASSRGPGQSFYEQYF
j_call: TRBJ2-7
d_call: -
clone_size: -
v_call: TRBV5-8

cdr3_nt: TGTGCCAGCGGCGGTCAGAGCTCCTACGAGCAGTACTTC
cdr3_aa: CASGGQSSYEQYF
j_call: TRBJ2-7
d_call: -
clone_size: once
v_call: TRBV7-2

cdr3_nt: TGTGCCAGCAGTTCTCGACTAGCGGAACCCTGGGGCACAGATACGCAGTATTTT
cdr3_aa: CASSSRLAEPWGTDTQYF
j_call: TRBJ2-3
d_call: TRBD2
clone_size: few
v_call: TRBV7-3

cdr3_nt: TGTGCCAGCAGCTTAGTTCTAGCCCCTTACGAGCAGTACTTC
cdr3_aa: CASSLVLAPYEQYF
j_call: TRBJ2-7
d_call: -
clone_size: -
v_call: TRBV7-2

cdr3_nt: TGTGCCAGCAGCTTAGTAGTGGTCCCCACTCCTAACTATGGCTACACCTTC
cdr3_aa: CASSLVVVPTPNYGYTF
j_call: TRBJ1-2
d_call: -
clone_size: -
v_call: TRBV7-8

cdr3_nt: TGTGCCAGCAGCCGTAGCGGGAGTGGTCTCGACGAGCAGTACTTC
cdr3_aa: CASSRSGSGLDEQYF
j_call: TRBJ2-7
d_call: TRBD2
clone_size: -
v_call: TRBV5-4

cdr3_nt: TGTGCCAGCAGGAGGTGGACTAGCACGGGGATTTACAATGAGCAGTTCTTC
cdr3_aa: CASRRWTSTGIYNEQFF
j_call: TRBJ2-1
d_call: TRBD2
clone_size: -
v_call: TRBV7-9

cdr3_nt: TGTGCCAGCAGTTTACCGGGACTAGCGGAGAGCAATGAGCAGTTCTTC
cdr3_aa: CASSLPGLAESNEQFF
j_call: TRBJ2-1
d_call: TRBD2
clone_size: few
v_call: TRBV28

cdr3_nt: TGTGCCAGCAGCTTATTATGGGGGGACTCCTACAATGAGCAGTTCTTC
cdr3_aa: CASSLLWGDSYNEQFF
j_call: TRBJ2-1
d_call: -
clone_size: few
v_call: TRBV7-8

cdr3_nt: TGTGCCTGGAGTGCCAAACCCCCGGTACCGCAGTACTTC
cdr3_aa: CAWSAKPPVPQYF
j_call: TRBJ2-7
d_call: -
clone_size: -
v_call: TRBV30

cdr3_nt: TGTGCCAGCAGTTTAACGCGGACTAGCGCGTACTACGAGCAGTACTTC
cdr3_aa: CASSLTRTSAYYEQYF
j_call: TRBJ2-7
d_call: TRBD2
clone_size: few
v_call: TRBV27

cdr3_nt: TGCGCCAGCAGCACGACAGGGGATTCCTCATACGAGCAGTACTTC
cdr3_aa: CASSTTGDSSYEQYF
j_call: TRBJ2-7
d_call: TRBD1
clone_size: -
v_call: TRBV5-1

cdr3_nt: TGTGCCAGTAGGAAAGCGGTTACCTACAATGAGCAGTTCTTC
cdr3_aa: CASRKAVTYNEQFF
j_call: TRBJ2-1
d_call: -
clone_size: -
v_call: TRBV19

cdr3_nt: TGTGCCAGCAGCTTAACTCTTCTCGAGCAGTACTTC
cdr3_aa: CASSLTLLEQYF
j_call: TRBJ2-7
d_call: -
clone_size: -
v_call: TRBV14

cdr3_nt: TGTGCCAGCAGCTCAGGCGTGCGGGAGGGATACAATGAGCAGTTCTTC
cdr3_aa: CASSSGVREGYNEQFF
j_call: TRBJ2-1
d_call: TRBD2
clone_size: -
v_call: TRBV7-8

cdr3_nt: TGTGCCAGTAGTTCCACCGGGACAGGGAATGAAAAACTGTTTTTT
cdr3_aa: CASSSTGTGNEKLFF
j_call: TRBJ1-4
d_call: TRBD1
clone_size: -
v_call: TRBV19

cdr3_nt: TGTGCCAGCAGCGACCGGGACAGGGGGCTCCTAGCCAAAAACATTCAGTACTTC
cdr3_aa: CASSDRDRGLLAKNIQYF
j_call: TRBJ2-4
d_call: TRBD1
clone_size: -
v_call: TRBV11-2

cdr3_nt: TGTGCCAGCAAGTTGGTACAGCAGAACACCGGGGAGCTGTTTTTT
cdr3_aa: CASKLVQQNTGELFF
j_call: TRBJ2-2
d_call: -
clone_size: -
v_call: TRBV27

cdr3_nt: TGTGCCTGGAGTCATCCCGGGACAGGGGTGGAAGGCTACACCTTC
cdr3_aa: CAWSHPGTGVEGYTF
j_call: TRBJ1-2
d_call: TRBD1
clone_size: -
v_call: TRBV30

cdr3_nt: TGCGCCAGCAGCCCGGGACTAGCGGGGCAAAACATTCAGTACTTC
cdr3_aa: CASSPGLAGQNIQYF
j_call: TRBJ2-4
d_call: TRBD2
clone_size: once
v_call: TRBV5-1

cdr3_nt: TGTGCCAGTACTGTCCTAACAGGGGCATCGAACACCGGGGAGCTGTTTTTT
cdr3_aa: CASTVLTGASNTGELFF
j_call: TRBJ2-2
d_call: TRBD1
clone_size: -
v_call: TRBV19

cdr3_nt: TGTGCCAGCAGTGAAGGACAGGGGAATGAAAAACTGTTTTTT
cdr3_aa: CASSEGQGNEKLFF
j_call: TRBJ1-4
d_call: TRBD1
clone_size: few
v_call: TRBV6-5

cdr3_nt: TGTGCCAGCAGCTTAGGGCCCAGCAATGAGCAGTTCTTC
cdr3_aa: CASSLGPSNEQFF
j_call: TRBJ2-1
d_call: -
clone_size: once
v_call: TRBV11-3

cdr3_nt: TGTGCCAGCAGCTTGACACTAGCGGCCATTAACACCGGGGAGCTGTTTTTT
cdr3_aa: CASSLTLAAINTGELFF
j_call: TRBJ2-2
d_call: TRBD2
clone_size: -
v_call: TRBV5-8

cdr3_nt: TGTGCCAGCAGCCAGATCTACGAGCAGTACTTC
cdr3_aa: CASSQIYEQYF
j_call: TRBJ2-7
d_call: -
clone_size: -
v_call: TRBV14

cdr3_nt: TGTGCCAGCAGCCGGGAGTGGGACAGATCGTTCGAGCAGTACTTC
cdr3_aa: CASSREWDRSFEQYF
j_call: TRBJ2-7
d_call: -
clone_size: -
v_call: TRBV7-2

cdr3_nt: TGCAGCGGCACAGGGGGAGGGAACACTGAAGCTTTCTTT
cdr3_aa: CSGTGGGNTEAFF
j_call: TRBJ1-1
d_call: TRBD1
clone_size: -
v_call: TRBV29-1

cdr3_nt: TGTGCCAGCAGAATCACAGGTTACGAGCAGTACTTC
cdr3_aa: CASRITGYEQYF
j_call: TRBJ2-7
d_call: -
clone_size: -
v_call: TRBV28

cdr3_nt: TGTGCCAGCAGTCCGACTAGCGGGACCACCGGGGAGCTGTTTTTT
cdr3_aa: CASSPTSGTTGELFF
j_call: TRBJ2-2
d_call: TRBD2
clone_size: -
v_call: TRBV7-3

cdr3_nt: TGTGCCAGCAGCGGCTCCCCTTTCGTAGCGGGAGGAACAGATACGCAGTATTTT
cdr3_aa: CASSGSPFVAGGTDTQYF
j_call: TRBJ2-3
d_call: TRBD2
clone_size: -
v_call: TRBV11-2

cdr3_nt: TGTGCCAGCAGCACAGGGAACTCCTACGAGCAGTACTTC
cdr3_aa: CASSTGNSYEQYF
j_call: TRBJ2-7
d_call: -
clone_size: -
v_call: TRBV6-1

cdr3_nt: TGTGCCAGCGGAGGGACAGGGGATGAAAAACTGTTTTTT
cdr3_aa: CASGGTGDEKLFF
j_call: TRBJ1-4
d_call: TRBD1
clone_size: -
v_call: TRBV2

cdr3_nt: TGTGCCAGCAGTTTGGGGGCGGGAGTGGGCTACGAGCAGTACTTC
cdr3_aa: CASSLGAGVGYEQYF
j_call: TRBJ2-7
d_call: -
clone_size: -
v_call: TRBV7-2

cdr3_nt: TGTGCCAGTAGCCATGGACAGGGGGCCTACGAGCAGTACTTC
cdr3_aa: CASSHGQGAYEQYF
j_call: TRBJ2-7
d_call: TRBD1
clone_size: -
v_call: TRBV19

cdr3_nt: TGTGCCAGCAGCTTAATCGGGGTTCCGTATGGTGGCTACACCTTC
cdr3_aa: CASSLIGVPYGGYTF
j_call: TRBJ1-2
d_call: -
clone_size: -
v_call: TRBV11-2

cdr3_nt: TGTGCCAGCAGCTCGGTCACGGGTACGCAGTATTTT
cdr3_aa: CASSSVTGTQYF
j_call: TRBJ2-3
d_call: -
clone_size: -
v_call: TRBV7-6